Each of the 31 T cell receptor beta chains below was sequenced from the same sample in a study of blood T cell repertoires in COVID-19. Some clones are missing from TCRdb's copy, which holds only in-frame ones; the method was immunoSEQ multiplex PCR. The repertoire holds fewer than 200,000 clones, with roughly nine tenths as singletons. The sequencing input was peripheral blood. These receptors were collected from a man aged 65 to 79 with active or convalescent COVID-19.

The J gene is TRBJ2-7, the V gene TRBV5-4; 7 nucleotides agree with TRBD1. The CDR3 length is 13 residues. V lost 4 bases to trimming and J lost 6 bases; unmatched junction nucleotides: 7. CDR1 is SGHNT, CDR2 YYREEE, per germline (reference sequence). The CDR3 sequence is CASSPQGVGEQYF. The CDR3 nucleotides are TGTGCCAGCAGCCCCCAGGGGGTAGGCGAGCAGTACTTC. Filled out from reference TRBV5-4 and TRBJ2-7, the complete variable domain reads ETGVTQSPTHLIKTRGQQVTLRCSSQSGHNTVSWYQQALGQGPQFIFQYYREEENGRGNFPPRFSGLQFPNYSSELNVNALELDDSALYLCASSPQGVGEQYFGPGTRLTVT.

The chain carries TRBV14 and TRBJ2-1; D not certain. Per germline, CDR1 SGHDN and CDR2 FVKESK. Deletions cut 4 bases from V and 1 base from J, with 8 bases between. CDR3 length: 14 amino acids. CDR3 bases: TGTGCCAGCAGCCGGGCCTCTTCCTACAATGAGCAGTTCTTC. Amino acid sequence: CASSRASSYNEQFF.

V and J are TRBV19 and TRBJ2-7, with no clear D. Germline V gene sequence: CDR1 LNHDA, CDR2 SQIVND (reference sequence). Deletions cut 4 bases from V and 0 bases from J, with 16 bases between. There are 16 residues in the CDR3. The CDR3 nucleotides read TGTGCCAGTAGTACCCCCGCAGGTCCAAGCTCCTACGAGCAGTACTTC. It translates to CASSTPAGPSSYEQYF.

This clone was detected only once. The rearrangement joins TRBV7-8 to TRBJ2-2, with 11 bases that match TRBD1. The CDR3 loop spans 17 amino acids. Per the germline V gene, CDR1 is SGHVS and CDR2 is FQNEAQ. V lost 1 base and J lost 5; bases outside the gene matches: 6. The CDR3 is CASSLGSGTGGTGELFF. In nucleotides, the CDR3 is TGTGCCAGCAGCTTAGGTTCGGGGACAGGGGGAACCGGGGAGCTGTTTTTT.

This clone was counted a few times. The rearrangement links TRBV18 to TRBJ1-2; 7 bases align to TRBD1. Looked up from germline, CDR1 is KGHSH and CDR2 is LQKENI. The CDR3 length is 14 residues. The V and J ends lost 0 bases and 4 bases, in that order; junction bases with no gene match: 2. The chain's CDR3 is CASSPPGQTYGYTF. The DNA of the CDR3 is TGTGCCAGCTCACCACCGGGACAGACCTATGGCTACACCTTC.

The chain couples TRBV6-5 to TRBJ2-7; unclear D gene. The germline V and J ends were trimmed by 6 bases and 3 bases, with 15 bases remaining between them. The CDR3 loop spans 14 amino acids. Germline CDR1 reads MNHEY; CDR2 reads SVGAGI. For the CDR3, the DNA is TGTGCCAGCAGGACTCGGAGCGTCTTCTACGAGCAGTACTTC. Translating it yields CASRTRSVFYEQYF.

The genes are TRBV12-3 or TRBV12-4 and TRBJ1-6; the D is unclear. The length of the CDR3 is 12 residues. The V end lost 7 bases, the J end lost 13 bases, and 14 bases lay between the germline ends. Written as DNA, the CDR3 is TGTGCCAGCACCGAAGGTCCCGGGCCCCTCCACTTT. Its protein is CASTEGPGPLHF.

This clone was seen a single time. V gene TRBV6-5 combines with J gene TRBJ1-1; D unresolved. This CDR3 has 13 residues. The germline V gene has CDR1 MNHEY and CDR2 SVGAGI. Trimming took 10 bases from V and 0 from J, leaving 12 bases between them. The CDR3 reads CATRRSLNTEAFF. The CDR3 DNA reads as TGTGCCACCCGTCGCAGTCTGAACACTGAAGCTTTCTTT.

The chain combines TRBV6-5 with TRBJ2-5, with 11 bases fitting TRBD2. Germline V gene sequence: CDR1 MNHEY, CDR2 SVGAGI. The CDR3 is made up of 16 amino acids. V lost 0 bases and J lost 2; bases outside the gene matches: 2. CDR3 sequence reads: CASSYSPSGGQETQYF. The CDR3 nucleotides read TGTGCCAGCAGTTACTCGCCTAGCGGGGGGCAAGAGACCCAGTACTTC.

The chain links TRBV6-5 to TRBJ2-7; TRBD2 matches 10 bases. This CDR3 has 15 residues. The V gene end was trimmed by 0 bases and the J gene end by 7 bases; junction bases not matched to a gene: 6. Looked up from germline, CDR1 is MNHEY and CDR2 is SVGAGI. CDR3 protein: CASSYSQRGGREQYF. The CDR3 DNA sequence: TGTGCCAGCAGTTACTCGCAGCGGGGGGGCAGGGAGCAGTACTTC.

This chain joins TRBV18 and TRBJ2-5; 7 nucleotides line up with TRBD2. Germline V gene data show CDR1 as KGHSH and CDR2 as LQKENI. CDR3 size: 12 residues. J lost 4 bases, V lost 6 bases, and 2 bases had no gene match. CDR3 bases: TGTGCCAGCTCTGGGGAGGGAGAGACCCAGTACTTC. Its translation is CASSGEGETQYF.

This chain joins TRBV7-2 and TRBJ1-5, with no clear D. The CDR3 extends over 15 amino acids. Germline assignment: CDR1 SGHTA and CDR2 FQGNSA. Trimming removed 2 bases at V and 5 bases at J, with 13 bases between. CDR3 in amino acids: CASSLLLVLDQPQHF. CDR3 coding DNA: TGTGCCAGCAGCTTACTCCTAGTGTTGGATCAGCCCCAGCATTTT.

The chain has TRBV7-3 and TRBJ1-2, with a weak D call TRBD1 (5 bases). Trimming removed 0 bases at V and 6 bases at J, with 14 bases between. This CDR3 contains 15 residues. Germline values: CDR1 SGHTA, CDR2 FQGTGA. The chain's CDR3 is CASSLTGDRAHGYTF. CDR3 bases: TGTGCCAGCAGCTTAACAGGGGATCGAGCTCATGGCTACACCTTC.

This sequence joins TRBV6-1 and TRBJ1-1; tentatively, D is TRBD1 (6 bases). The CDR3 spans 16 residues. Germline V gene data show CDR1 as MNHNS and CDR2 as SASEGT. V dropped 1 base and J dropped 0 bases, with 12 bases sitting between them. The CDR3 loop reads CASSEGQVYMNTEAFF. The CDR3 DNA reads as TGTGCCAGCAGTGAAGGACAGGTATACATGAACACTGAAGCTTTCTTT.

The chain combines TRBV4-3 with TRBJ2-2, with D perhaps matching TRBD2 (7 bases). CDR3 size: 16 residues. V lost 0 bases to trimming and J lost 2 bases, with 10 bases between them. The germline V gene encodes CDR1 LGHNA and CDR2 YSLEER. The chain's CDR3 is CASSQDAGANTGELFF. As DNA, the CDR3 is TGCGCCAGCAGCCAAGATGCGGGGGCAAACACCGGGGAGCTGTTTTTT.

V is TRBV10-2 and J is TRBJ1-5; 7 bases are a match to TRBD1. Germline V gene lookup returns CDR1 WSHSY and CDR2 SAAADI. The CDR3 runs 14 residues. V shed 8 bases and J 0 bases; nucleotides not matched to a gene: 4. The CDR3 sequence is CASRTGDSNQPQHF. The CDR3 nucleotides are TGCGCCAGCCGGACAGGAGATAGCAATCAGCCCCAGCATTTT.

The chain joins TRBV27 to TRBJ1-2, with 7 positions matching TRBD1. Germline values: CDR1 MNHEY, CDR2 SMNVEV (reference sequence). This CDR3 is built from 16 residues. The V and J ends lost 5 bases and 1 base, in that order; junction bases with no gene match: 10. In DNA form, the CDR3 reads TGTGCCAGCAGTCTTACAGGGGTGGGAGGTAACTATGGCTACACCTTC. Amino acids: CASSLTGVGGNYGYTF.

V gene TRBV6-5 combines with J gene TRBJ2-1; TRBD2 agrees at 15 bases. Trimming cost V 6 bases and J 12 bases; bases outside gene matches: 9. This CDR3 comprises 15 residues. Germline CDR1 MNHEY, CDR2 SVGAGI. CDR3 DNA: TGTGCCAGCAGCCGTGGACTAGCGGGAGGGCCGGGGCAGTTCTTC. Translating it yields CASSRGLAGGPGQFF.

Here the CDR3 DNA reads TGTGCCAGCGGGTCGACAGGGGGCGGCAATCAGCCCCAGCATTTT. It codes for CASGSTGGGNQPQHF. V is TRBV2 and J is TRBJ1-5, with 10 bases fitting TRBD1. The CDR3 has 15 residues. J was trimmed by 2 bases and V by 8 bases; bases with no gene match: 6. The germline gives CDR1 SNHLY, CDR2 FYNNEI.

The rearrangement uses TRBV12-3 or TRBV12-4 and TRBJ1-5; weak D call: TRBD1 (5 bases). V lost 5 bases, J lost 9 bases, and 14 bases lay in between. The CDR3 is made up of 13 amino acids. CDR3 sequence reads: CASSPEQGTPQHF. CDR3 DNA: TGTGCCAGCAGTCCTGAGCAGGGAACGCCCCAGCATTTT.

The chain couples TRBV19 to TRBJ1-6; D is perhaps TRBD1 (6 bases). This CDR3 is built from 15 residues. The germline gives CDR1 LNHDA, CDR2 SQIVND (reference sequence). Trimming left V 5 bases short and J 10 bases short, with 18 bases between. The chain's CDR3 is CASSSSGGARSPLHF. DNA of the CDR3: TGTGCCAGTAGTTCCTCTGGGGGGGCACGATCACCCCTCCACTTT. Supplemented by reference TRBV19 and TRBJ1-6, the full variable domain reads DGGITQSPKYLFRKEGQNVTLSCEQNLNHDAMYWYRQDPGQGLRLIYYSQIVNDFQKGDIAEGYSVSREKKESFPLTVTSAQKNPTAFYLCASSSSGGARSPLHFGNGTRLTVT.

This clone has a handful of counts. V usage is TRBV5-4 and J usage is TRBJ1-1, with D unresolved. The CDR3 contains 16 residues. Trimming left V 0 bases short and J 0 bases short, with 12 bases between. Germline V lookup: CDR1 SGHNT, CDR2 YYREEE (reference sequence). As DNA, the CDR3 is TGTGCCAGCAGCTTGGACGGGAAACTCATGAACACTGAAGCTTTCTTT. This sequence encodes CASSLDGKLMNTEAFF.

V is TRBV5-5 and J is TRBJ2-7; 11 nucleotides align to TRBD1. Germline CDR1 reads SGHKS; CDR2 reads YYEKEE (reference sequence). The CDR3 covers 14 residues. Trimming at V came to 3 bases and at J to 6 bases, leaving 5 bases not matched to a gene. As DNA, the CDR3 is TGTGCCAGCAGCTCCCCGGGACAGGGGGGCGAGCAGTACTTC. Its translation: CASSSPGQGGEQYF.

The chain joins TRBV5-8 to TRBJ1-6; 7 bases are a match to TRBD1. Germline V lookup: CDR1 SGHTS, CDR2 YDEGEE. This CDR3 is 15 amino acids long. With 4 bases clipped from V and 8 bases from J, the junction kept 9 bases outside the gene matches. The CDR3 DNA reads as TGTGCCAGCAGCAATCGGGACAGTGCGGATTCACCCCTCCACTTT. Its translation is CASSNRDSADSPLHF.

The chain uses TRBV7-9 and TRBJ1-4; D is perhaps TRBD1 (5 bases). The CDR3 covers 14 residues. Between the trimmed V and J ends, which lost 3 bases and 6 bases, there was a span of 11 bases. The germline V gene encodes CDR1 SEHNR and CDR2 FQNEAQ (reference sequence). CDR3 in amino acids: CASSFWGVDEKLFF. The CDR3 coding sequence is TGTGCCAGCAGCTTTTGGGGGGTTGATGAAAAACTGTTTTTT.

The DNA of the CDR3 is TGCGCCAGCAGCGCGGACAGGGGAAACACCATATATTTT. It encodes CASSADRGNTIYF. The rearrangement joins TRBV5-1 to TRBJ1-3, with TRBD1 matching 7 bases. The CDR3 loop spans 13 amino acids. The J segment lost 4 bases and the V segment lost 4 bases, leaving 2 bases of the junction unmatched. The V gene's germline CDR1 is SGHRS and CDR2 YFSETQ. Drawing the rest from reference TRBV5-1 and TRBJ1-3, the complete variable domain is KAGVTQTPRYLIKTRGQQVTLSCSPISGHRSVSWYQQTPGQGLQFLFEYFSETQRNKGNFPGRFSGRQFSNSRSEMNVSTLELGDSALYLCASSADRGNTIYFGEGSWLTVV.

This clone has only one observation. The chain recombines TRBV7-9 with TRBJ1-2; D is ambiguous. The CDR3 has 13 residues. V was cut by 6 bases and J by 3 bases, with 11 bases left in between. Germline CDR1 SEHNR, CDR2 FQNEAQ (reference sequence). The CDR3 nucleotides are TGTGCCAGCAGTCTCAGGATTGACTATGGCTACACCTTC. It is translated as CASSLRIDYGYTF.

This clone was seen more than once but under ten times. The chain carries TRBV10-2 and TRBJ1-2; maybe TRBD1 (5 bases). Trimming stripped 6 bases from V and 4 bases from J, with 18 bases between. Germline CDR1 and CDR2: WSHSY and SAAADI. The CDR3 has 15 amino acids. CDR3 in amino acids: CASSEGAPSIYGYTF. The CDR3 DNA is TGCGCCAGCAGCGAAGGGGCCCCCTCGATCTATGGCTACACCTTC.

The chain is built from TRBV2 and TRBJ1-2; TRBD1 aligns across 8 bases. CDR3 length: 16 residues. Germline loops: CDR1 SNHLY, CDR2 FYNNEI. V was pared by 1 base and J by 7 bases, with 11 bases of the junction left unmatched. The CDR3 is CASSEEGQGALGGYTF. The CDR3 nucleotides are TGTGCCAGCAGTGAAGAAGGGCAGGGGGCTTTGGGTGGCTACACCTTC.

This clone came up once. The rearrangement joins TRBV19 to TRBJ1-1; D remains ambiguous. The CDR3 contains 14 residues. V was shortened by 8 bases and J by 1 base, with 14 bases between the two germline ends. Germline CDR1 LNHDA, CDR2 SQIVND (reference sequence). CDR3 sequence: CASGSRLKNTEAFF. In DNA form, the CDR3 reads TGTGCCAGTGGGTCCCGACTAAAGAACACTGAAGCTTTCTTT.

This clone was detected only once. The chain links TRBV11-2 to TRBJ1-4, with unresolved D. V lost 4 bases, J lost 7 bases, and 16 bases lay in between. Per the germline V gene, CDR1 is SGHAT and CDR2 is FQNNGV. This CDR3 spans 15 amino acids. The DNA of the CDR3 is TGTGCCAGCAGCTCCCGGGCCGAGGGAAGTGAAAAACTGTTTTTT. This sequence encodes CASSSRAEGSEKLFF.